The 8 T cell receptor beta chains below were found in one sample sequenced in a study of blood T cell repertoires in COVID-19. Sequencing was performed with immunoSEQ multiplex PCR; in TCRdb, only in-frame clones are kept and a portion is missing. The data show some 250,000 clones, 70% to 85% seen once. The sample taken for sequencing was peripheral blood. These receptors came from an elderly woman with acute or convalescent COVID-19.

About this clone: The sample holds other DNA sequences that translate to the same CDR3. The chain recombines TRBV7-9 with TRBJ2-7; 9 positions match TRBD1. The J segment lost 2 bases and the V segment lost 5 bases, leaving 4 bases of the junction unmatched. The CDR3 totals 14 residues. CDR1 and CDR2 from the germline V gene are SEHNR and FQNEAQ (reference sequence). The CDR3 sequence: CASSPGQGPYEQYF. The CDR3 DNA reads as TGTGCCAGCAGCCCAGGACAGGGGCCCTACGAGCAGTACTTC. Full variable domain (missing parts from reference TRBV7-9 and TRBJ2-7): DTGVSQNPRHKITKRGQNVTFRCDPISEHNRLYWYRQTLGQGPEFLTYFQNEAQLEKSRLLSDRFSAERPKGSFSTLEIQRTEQGDSAMYLCASSPGQGPYEQYFGPGTRLTVT.

Here the CDR3 reads CASSLGVNSPLHF. DNA for the CDR3: TGCGCCAGCAGCTTAGGGGTTAATTCACCCCTCCACTTT. The chain uses TRBV5-1 and TRBJ1-6; tentative D call: TRBD1 (5 bases). Germline CDR1 and CDR2: SGHRS and YFSETQ. V lost 2 bases to trimming and J lost 6 bases, with 6 bases between them. The CDR3 is 13 amino acids.

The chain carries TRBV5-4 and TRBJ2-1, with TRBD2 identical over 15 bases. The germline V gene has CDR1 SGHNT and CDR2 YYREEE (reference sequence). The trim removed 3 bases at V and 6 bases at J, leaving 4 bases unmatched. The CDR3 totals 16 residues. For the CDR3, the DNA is TGTGCCAGCAGCTCAGGACTAGCGGGAGGGCCCAATGAGCAGTTCTTC. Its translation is CASSSGLAGGPNEQFF.

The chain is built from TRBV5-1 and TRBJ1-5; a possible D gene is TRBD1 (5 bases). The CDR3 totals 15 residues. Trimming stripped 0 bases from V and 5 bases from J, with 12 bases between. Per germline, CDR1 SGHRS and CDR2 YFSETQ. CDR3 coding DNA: TGCGCCAGCAGCTTGGCAGGGTTGGGGCATCAGCCCCAGCATTTT. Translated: CASSLAGLGHQPQHF.

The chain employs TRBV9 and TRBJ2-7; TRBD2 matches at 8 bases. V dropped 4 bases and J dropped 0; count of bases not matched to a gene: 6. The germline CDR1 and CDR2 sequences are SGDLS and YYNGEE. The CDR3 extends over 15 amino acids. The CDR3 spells CASSPREGGSYEQYF. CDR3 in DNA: TGTGCCAGCAGCCCCCGGGAGGGGGGCTCCTACGAGCAGTACTTC. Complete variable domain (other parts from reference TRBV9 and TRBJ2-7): DSGVTQTPKHLITATGQRVTLRCSPRSGDLSVYWYQQSLDQGLQFLIQYYNGEERAKGNILERFSAQQFPDLHSELNLSSLELGDSALYFCASSPREGGSYEQYFGPGTRLTVT.

The CDR3 DNA reads TGTGCCAGTAGACAGGGCTCTTCACCCCTCCACTTT. Translating it yields CASRQGSSPLHF. The rearrangement links TRBV12-3 or TRBV12-4 to TRBJ1-6, with 7 bases matching TRBD1. Trimming at V came to 9 bases and at J to 9 bases, leaving 5 bases not matched to a gene. The CDR3 runs to 12 residues.

CDR3 loop: CASSLKGPYGGNTIYF. The DNA of the CDR3 is TGTGCCAGCAGTTTAAAGGGGCCTTACGGAGGAAACACCATATATTTT. The chain uses TRBV27 and TRBJ1-3, with a possible D match to TRBD1 (5 bases). The V end lost 2 bases, the J end lost 4 bases, and 15 bases lay between the germline ends. Germline V gene data show CDR1 as MNHEY and CDR2 as SMNVEV (reference sequence). The CDR3 extends over 16 amino acids.

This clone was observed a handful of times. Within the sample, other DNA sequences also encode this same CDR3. The CDR3 DNA sequence: TGTGCCAGCTCACCACCGGGACTAGCGGGGGGCACAGATACGCAGTATTTT. Protein: CASSPPGLAGGTDTQYF. J is TRBJ2-3 and V is TRBV18, with 14 bases that match TRBD2. The CDR3 length is 17 residues. With 0 bases clipped from V and 1 base from J, the junction kept 0 bases outside the gene matches. Germline CDR1 is KGHSH and CDR2 is LQKENI.